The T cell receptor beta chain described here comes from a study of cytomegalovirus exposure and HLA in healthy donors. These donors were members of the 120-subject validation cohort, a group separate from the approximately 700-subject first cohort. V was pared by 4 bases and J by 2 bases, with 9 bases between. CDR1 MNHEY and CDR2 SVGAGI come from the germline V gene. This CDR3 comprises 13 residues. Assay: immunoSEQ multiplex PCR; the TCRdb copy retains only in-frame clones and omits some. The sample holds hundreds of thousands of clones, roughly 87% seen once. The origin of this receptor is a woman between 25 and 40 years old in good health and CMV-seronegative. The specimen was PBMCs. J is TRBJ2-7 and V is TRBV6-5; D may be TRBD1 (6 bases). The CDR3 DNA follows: TGTGCCAGCAGTTCCGGACAGACCTACGAGCAGTACTTC. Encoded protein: CASSSGQTYEQYF.